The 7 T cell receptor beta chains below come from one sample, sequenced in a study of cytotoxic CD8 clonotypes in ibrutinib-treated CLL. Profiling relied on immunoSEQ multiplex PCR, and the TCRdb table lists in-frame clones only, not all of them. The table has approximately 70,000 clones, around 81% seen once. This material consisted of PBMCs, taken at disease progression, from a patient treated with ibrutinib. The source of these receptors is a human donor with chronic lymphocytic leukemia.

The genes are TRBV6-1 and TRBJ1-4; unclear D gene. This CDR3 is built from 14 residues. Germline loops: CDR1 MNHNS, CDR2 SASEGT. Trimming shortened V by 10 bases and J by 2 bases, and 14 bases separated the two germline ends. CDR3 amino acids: CATKYGSTNEKLFF. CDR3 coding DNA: TGTGCCACCAAATATGGCTCGACTAATGAAAAACTGTTTTTT.

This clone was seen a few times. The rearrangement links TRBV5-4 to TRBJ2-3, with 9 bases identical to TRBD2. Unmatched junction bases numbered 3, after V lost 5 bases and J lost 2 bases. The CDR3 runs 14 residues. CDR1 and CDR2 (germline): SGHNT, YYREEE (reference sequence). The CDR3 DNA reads TGTGCCAGCAGGACGGGACTAGCCACAGATACGCAGTATTTT. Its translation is CASRTGLATDTQYF.

The CDR3 DNA reads TGTGCCAGCTCACCACCCGGACTGGGGATCGGTGGGGCCAACGTCCTGACTTTC. Translated, it gives CASSPPGLGIGGANVLTF. This chain uses TRBV18 with TRBJ2-6, with D maybe TRBD2 (5 bases). The CDR3 loop spans 18 amino acids. V lost 0 bases and J lost 3, with 15 bases in between. Germline V gene data show CDR1 as KGHSH and CDR2 as LQKENI.

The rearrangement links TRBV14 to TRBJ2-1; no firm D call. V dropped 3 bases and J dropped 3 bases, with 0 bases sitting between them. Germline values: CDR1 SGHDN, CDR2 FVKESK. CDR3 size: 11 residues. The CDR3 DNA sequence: TGTGCCAGCAGCCACTACAATGAGCAGTTCTTC. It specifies CASSHYNEQFF.

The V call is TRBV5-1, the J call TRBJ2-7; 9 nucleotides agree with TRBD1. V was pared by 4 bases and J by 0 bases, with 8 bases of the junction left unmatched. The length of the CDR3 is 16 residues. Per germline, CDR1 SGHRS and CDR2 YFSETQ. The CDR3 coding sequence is TGCGCCAGCAGCAGGAGGACAGGGGTGAACTCCTACGAGCAGTACTTC. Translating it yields CASSRRTGVNSYEQYF.

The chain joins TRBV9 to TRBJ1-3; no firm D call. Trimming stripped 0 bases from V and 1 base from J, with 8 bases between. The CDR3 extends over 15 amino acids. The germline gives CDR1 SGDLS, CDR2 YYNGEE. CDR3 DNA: TGTGCCAGCAGCGTAGCTCTCGGGTCTGGAAACACCATATATTTT. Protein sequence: CASSVALGSGNTIYF.

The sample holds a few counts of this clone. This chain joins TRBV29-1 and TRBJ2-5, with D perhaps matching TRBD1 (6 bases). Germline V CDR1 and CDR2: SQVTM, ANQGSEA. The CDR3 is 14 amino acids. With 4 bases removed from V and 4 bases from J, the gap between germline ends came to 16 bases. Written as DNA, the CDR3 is TGCAGCGTTGTAGGTGCCAGGGGTGGAGAGACCCAGTACTTC. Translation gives CSVVGARGGETQYF.